A selection of T cell receptor beta chains follows, all from one sample in a study of cytomegalovirus exposure and HLA in healthy donors. TCRdb keeps only in-frame clones here, not all; method: immunoSEQ multiplex PCR. The sample contains about 160,000 clones, 87% of which appear only once. Sequences were obtained from PBMCs. All receptors come from a woman aged 30 to 39 in good health and CMV-seronegative. CDR3s include the opening cysteine and the closing phenylalanine or tryptophan. Each record gives: CDR3 length, clone size, D gene, V gene, J gene, CDR3 DNA, CDR3 protein. A D gene is named only where the DNA matches it firmly. Size values are once, few and many counts, or a class for expanded clones, and some rows have none.

CDR3 length: 13
clone size: .
D gene: .
V gene: TRBV27
J gene: TRBJ1-2
CDR3 DNA: TGTGCCAGCAGTTTAGGCGGGTCCTATGGCTACACCTTC
CDR3 protein: CASSLGGSYGYTF

CDR3 length: 15
clone size: .
D gene: .
V gene: TRBV5-6
J gene: TRBJ1-1
CDR3 DNA: TGTGCCAGCAGCGAGACGCCGGGACACCCTAGTGAAGCTTTCTTT
CDR3 protein: CASSETPGHPSEAFF

CDR3 length: 16
clone size: .
D gene: TRBD1
V gene: TRBV5-1
J gene: TRBJ1-2
CDR3 DNA: TGCGCCAGCAGCTCGGAGGGACAGAGAGCTAACTATGGCTACACCTTC
CDR3 protein: CASSSEGQRANYGYTF

CDR3 length: 15
clone size: .
D gene: TRBD1
V gene: TRBV6-1
J gene: TRBJ1-6
CDR3 DNA: TGTGCCAGCAGTGATTTAGGACAGGGTTTATCACCCCTCCACTTT
CDR3 protein: CASSDLGQGLSPLHF

CDR3 length: 12
clone size: .
D gene: .
V gene: TRBV9
J gene: TRBJ2-3
CDR3 DNA: TGTGCCAGCGCCCGGGGCACAGATACGCAGTATTTT
CDR3 protein: CASARGTDTQYF

CDR3 length: 14
clone size: few
D gene: .
V gene: TRBV10-1
J gene: TRBJ1-1
CDR3 DNA: TGCGCCAGCAGTGAGTCCTCGGTTTCAACTGAAGCTTTCTTT
CDR3 protein: CASSESSVSTEAFF

CDR3 length: 16
clone size: .
D gene: .
V gene: TRBV7-6
J gene: TRBJ1-4
CDR3 DNA: TGTGCCAGCAGCCGTAGACGGCAGGCAACTAATGAAAAACTGTTTTTT
CDR3 protein: CASSRRRQATNEKLFF

CDR3 length: 14
clone size: .
D gene: .
V gene: TRBV5-1
J gene: TRBJ1-3
CDR3 DNA: TGCGCCAGCAGTATGGGCAGCTCTGGAAACACCATATATTTT
CDR3 protein: CASSMGSSGNTIYF

CDR3 length: 14
clone size: .
D gene: .
V gene: TRBV6-6
J gene: TRBJ2-3
CDR3 DNA: TGTGCCAGCAGTAGGGGTTGGGGCACAGATACGCAGTATTTT
CDR3 protein: CASSRGWGTDTQYF

CDR3 length: 13
clone size: .
D gene: TRBD2
V gene: TRBV28
J gene: TRBJ2-7
CDR3 DNA: TGTGCCAGCAGTTTCCGAGCGGGGGGCGAGCAGTACTTC
CDR3 protein: CASSFRAGGEQYF

CDR3 length: 12
clone size: .
D gene: .
V gene: TRBV6-6
J gene: TRBJ2-7
CDR3 DNA: TGTGCCAGCAGTCTCTCAGGTCACGAGCAGTACTTC
CDR3 protein: CASSLSGHEQYF

CDR3 length: 16
clone size: few
D gene: .
V gene: TRBV12-2
J gene: TRBJ1-1
CDR3 DNA: TGTGCAAGTCGCCCAAATGACAGGGTTGAGGACACTGAAGCTTTCTTT
CDR3 protein: CASRPNDRVEDTEAFF

CDR3 length: 15
clone size: .
D gene: TRBD1
V gene: TRBV6-1
J gene: TRBJ1-5
CDR3 DNA: TGTGCCAGCAACACCGGGACAGGGTTGTATCAGCCCCAGCATTTT
CDR3 protein: CASNTGTGLYQPQHF

CDR3 length: 13
clone size: once
D gene: .
V gene: TRBV7-2
J gene: TRBJ2-7
CDR3 DNA: TGTGCCAGCAGCTTCAAACTAGAGGGCGAGCAGTACTTC
CDR3 protein: CASSFKLEGEQYF

CDR3 length: 14
clone size: .
D gene: .
V gene: TRBV5-1
J gene: TRBJ2-7
CDR3 DNA: TGCGCCAGCAGCTTGGACCAGGTAATGCGTGAGCAGTACTTC
CDR3 protein: CASSLDQVMREQYF

CDR3 length: 12
clone size: .
D gene: .
V gene: TRBV30
J gene: TRBJ2-5
CDR3 DNA: TGTGCCTGGAGTGTCGCGGAAGAGACCCAGTACTTC
CDR3 protein: CAWSVAEETQYF

CDR3 length: 15
clone size: .
D gene: .
V gene: TRBV28
J gene: TRBJ1-3
CDR3 DNA: TGTGCCAGCAGTTGGACACAGGGTGGTGGAAACACCATATATTTT
CDR3 protein: CASSWTQGGGNTIYF

CDR3 length: 13
clone size: .
D gene: TRBD1
V gene: TRBV29-1
J gene: TRBJ2-7
CDR3 DNA: TGCAGCGTTGATGAACCACAGGGGAACGAGCAGTACTTC
CDR3 protein: CSVDEPQGNEQYF

CDR3 length: 15
clone size: once
D gene: .
V gene: TRBV7-9
J gene: TRBJ2-2
CDR3 DNA: TGTGCCAGCAAAAGCGGGACACCGAACACCGGGGAGCTGTTTTTT
CDR3 protein: CASKSGTPNTGELFF

CDR3 length: 17
clone size: .
D gene: .
V gene: TRBV23-1
J gene: TRBJ1-4
CDR3 DNA: TGCGCCAGCAGTCAACCTCCAGGACTCGAGAGGTGGGAAAAACTGTTTTTT
CDR3 protein: CASSQPPGLERWEKLFF

CDR3 length: 15
clone size: .
D gene: .
V gene: TRBV4-1
J gene: TRBJ1-3
CDR3 DNA: TGCGCCAGCAGCCAAGGGTACATCTCTGGAAACACCATATATTTT
CDR3 protein: CASSQGYISGNTIYF

CDR3 length: 15
clone size: few
D gene: TRBD1
V gene: TRBV28
J gene: TRBJ1-4
CDR3 DNA: TGTGCCAGCACCCCGAGGGGCAGGGGGCGAGAAAAACTGTTTTTT
CDR3 protein: CASTPRGRGREKLFF

CDR3 length: 14
clone size: .
D gene: .
V gene: TRBV7-2
J gene: TRBJ2-3
CDR3 DNA: TGTGCCAGCAGCTTACAATGGAGAGCAGATACGCAGTATTTT
CDR3 protein: CASSLQWRADTQYF

CDR3 length: 16
clone size: .
D gene: .
V gene: TRBV7-9
J gene: TRBJ1-2
CDR3 DNA: TGTTCCAGCAGCTTAGAGGCGTTAAACACAGGTTATGGCTACACCTTC
CDR3 protein: CSSSLEALNTGYGYTF

CDR3 length: 14
clone size: .
D gene: .
V gene: TRBV7-9
J gene: TRBJ2-7
CDR3 DNA: TGTGCCAGCAGCTTAGAAGCGGCGGGGTACGAGCAGTACTTC
CDR3 protein: CASSLEAAGYEQYF

CDR3 length: 13
clone size: .
D gene: TRBD1
V gene: TRBV28
J gene: TRBJ2-3
CDR3 DNA: TGTGCCAGCAGAACAGGGGGCACAGATACGCAGTATTTT
CDR3 protein: CASRTGGTDTQYF

CDR3 length: 17
clone size: .
D gene: .
V gene: TRBV2
J gene: TRBJ1-4
CDR3 DNA: TGTGCCAGCACCCAGTCCGGGCCCTCGGGGACTAATGAAAAACTGTTTTTT
CDR3 protein: CASTQSGPSGTNEKLFF

CDR3 length: 15
clone size: .
D gene: TRBD1
V gene: TRBV5-6
J gene: TRBJ1-5
CDR3 DNA: TGTGCCAGCAGCATCCGGGACAGACCCCATCAGCCCCAGCATTTT
CDR3 protein: CASSIRDRPHQPQHF

CDR3 length: 15
clone size: .
D gene: .
V gene: TRBV5-1
J gene: TRBJ2-7
CDR3 DNA: TGCGCCAGCTCCACCGATCCCCCCTTACCAGGCGAGCAGTACTTC
CDR3 protein: CASSTDPPLPGEQYF

CDR3 length: 16
clone size: .
D gene: .
V gene: TRBV4-1
J gene: TRBJ2-1
CDR3 DNA: TGCGCCAGCAGCCGACCGACGGGAAGCTCCTACAATGAGCAGTTCTTC
CDR3 protein: CASSRPTGSSYNEQFF

CDR3 length: 17
clone size: .
D gene: TRBD1
V gene: TRBV19
J gene: TRBJ1-5
CDR3 DNA: TGTGCCAGTAGTCCTTGGGACAGACAAACTGGCAATCAGCCCCAGCATTTT
CDR3 protein: CASSPWDRQTGNQPQHF

CDR3 length: 12
clone size: .
D gene: .
V gene: TRBV7-9
J gene: TRBJ2-5
CDR3 DNA: TGTGCCAGCAGCTTAGGCGACATCACCCAGTACTTC
CDR3 protein: CASSLGDITQYF

CDR3 length: 19
clone size: .
D gene: TRBD2
V gene: TRBV5-1
J gene: TRBJ2-7
CDR3 DNA: TGCGCCAGCAGCTTGTTACCGGGACTAGCGGGGGCAACCACCTACGAGCAGTACTTC
CDR3 protein: CASSLLPGLAGATTYEQYF

CDR3 length: 13
clone size: .
D gene: TRBD1
V gene: TRBV10-2
J gene: TRBJ1-4
CDR3 DNA: TGCGCCAGCGGTCGGAGGGGGCTTGAAAAACTGTTTTTT
CDR3 protein: CASGRRGLEKLFF

CDR3 length: 14
clone size: .
D gene: TRBD1
V gene: TRBV7-6
J gene: TRBJ1-1
CDR3 DNA: TGTGCCAGCAGCGGAAGACAGGGGGGCACTGAAGCTTTCTTT
CDR3 protein: CASSGRQGGTEAFF

CDR3 length: 15
clone size: .
D gene: .
V gene: TRBV6-5
J gene: TRBJ1-4
CDR3 DNA: TGTGCCAGCAGTTATCGCGGAACCGGTGGTGAAAAACTGTTTTTT
CDR3 protein: CASSYRGTGGEKLFF

CDR3 length: 16
clone size: .
D gene: .
V gene: TRBV9
J gene: TRBJ2-5
CDR3 DNA: TGTGCCAGCAGCGTAGCCCCGGCGCAGGAATGGGAGACCCAGTACTTC
CDR3 protein: CASSVAPAQEWETQYF

CDR3 length: 21
clone size: .
D gene: TRBD1
V gene: TRBV6-1
J gene: TRBJ2-6
CDR3 DNA: TGTGCCAGCAGTGAAGCGCTTGGGAGACAGGGGGCAAACTCTGGGGCCAACGTCCTGACTTTC
CDR3 protein: CASSEALGRQGANSGANVLTF

CDR3 length: 14
clone size: .
D gene: TRBD2
V gene: TRBV19
J gene: TRBJ2-3
CDR3 DNA: TGTGCCAGTAGCCTCACTAGCGCTGAAGATACGCAGTATTTT
CDR3 protein: CASSLTSAEDTQYF

CDR3 length: 13
clone size: few
D gene: .
V gene: TRBV7-9
J gene: TRBJ1-1
CDR3 DNA: TGTGCCAGCAGCTCCCAAGGAGGGACCGAAGCTTTCTTT
CDR3 protein: CASSSQGGTEAFF

CDR3 length: 15
clone size: .
D gene: TRBD2
V gene: TRBV7-2
J gene: TRBJ2-3
CDR3 DNA: TGTGCCAGCAGCAATCGACTAGCCGTCACAGATACGCAGTATTTT
CDR3 protein: CASSNRLAVTDTQYF

CDR3 length: 13
clone size: .
D gene: .
V gene: TRBV7-2
J gene: TRBJ1-1
CDR3 DNA: TGTGCCAGCAGCTCCTTCGGGCAGGGTGAAGCTTTCTTT
CDR3 protein: CASSSFGQGEAFF

CDR3 length: 15
clone size: .
D gene: .
V gene: TRBV18
J gene: TRBJ2-7
CDR3 DNA: TGTGCCAGCTCACCACCGGGGGGGCCACCTGGTGAGCAGTACTTC
CDR3 protein: CASSPPGGPPGEQYF

CDR3 length: 15
clone size: .
D gene: TRBD1
V gene: TRBV27
J gene: TRBJ1-4
CDR3 DNA: TGTGCCAGCAGTTTACAGGGGGCGAGGGGTGAAAAACTGTTTTTT
CDR3 protein: CASSLQGARGEKLFF

CDR3 length: 15
clone size: .
D gene: TRBD2
V gene: TRBV6-6
J gene: TRBJ2-7
CDR3 DNA: TGTGCCAGCAGTTACCGAACTAGCGGGACCTACGAGCAGTACTTC
CDR3 protein: CASSYRTSGTYEQYF

CDR3 length: 18
clone size: .
D gene: TRBD1
V gene: TRBV27
J gene: TRBJ2-2
CDR3 DNA: TGTGCCAGCAGTTACGGACCCCCGGGACAGGGGTACACCGGGGAGCTGTTTTTT
CDR3 protein: CASSYGPPGQGYTGELFF

CDR3 length: 16
clone size: .
D gene: TRBD2
V gene: TRBV7-6
J gene: TRBJ2-1
CDR3 DNA: TGTGCCAGCAGCGGGGTCGGGGGGAGCTCCTACAATGAGCAGTTCTTC
CDR3 protein: CASSGVGGSSYNEQFF

CDR3 length: 14
clone size: .
D gene: .
V gene: TRBV6-6
J gene: TRBJ2-1
CDR3 DNA: TGTGCCAGCAGTTACTCTCCAGGGTACAATGAGCAGTTCTTC
CDR3 protein: CASSYSPGYNEQFF

CDR3 length: 20
clone size: .
D gene: TRBD1
V gene: TRBV7-8
J gene: TRBJ1-5
CDR3 DNA: TGTGCTAGCAGCAGTACTTTGGGGGGACAGGGGATGATGGGCAATCAGCCCCAGCATTTT
CDR3 protein: CASSSTLGGQGMMGNQPQHF

CDR3 length: 15
clone size: .
D gene: .
V gene: TRBV25-1
J gene: TRBJ2-3
CDR3 DNA: TGTGCCAGCAGTGAATCGCAGGGGAGTGCAGATACGCAGTATTTT
CDR3 protein: CASSESQGSADTQYF

CDR3 length: 13
clone size: few
D gene: .
V gene: TRBV5-6
J gene: TRBJ2-7
CDR3 DNA: TGTGCCAGCAGCGGCGGAGTCTCCTACGAGCAGTACTTC
CDR3 protein: CASSGGVSYEQYF

CDR3 length: 14
clone size: .
D gene: TRBD1
V gene: TRBV19
J gene: TRBJ1-2
CDR3 DNA: TGTGCCAGTAGTACAGGACAGGGGGCGGTTGGCTACACCTTC
CDR3 protein: CASSTGQGAVGYTF

CDR3 length: 14
clone size: .
D gene: .
V gene: TRBV2
J gene: TRBJ2-5
CDR3 DNA: TGTGCCAGGGGCCCTGGGGGCGGACAAGAGACCCAGTACTTC
CDR3 protein: CARGPGGGQETQYF

CDR3 length: 15
clone size: .
D gene: .
V gene: TRBV12-5
J gene: TRBJ2-7
CDR3 DNA: TGTGCTAGTGGACCCGCGTGGGACAAAAGTGGCGAGCAGTACTTC
CDR3 protein: CASGPAWDKSGEQYF

CDR3 length: 16
clone size: .
D gene: TRBD1
V gene: TRBV10-3
J gene: TRBJ2-7
CDR3 DNA: TGTGCCATCAGTGAGTCAAGGACAGGGGGCGGTTACGAGCAGTACTTC
CDR3 protein: CAISESRTGGGYEQYF